These 32 T cell receptor beta chains were sequenced from one sample in a study of cytomegalovirus exposure and HLA in healthy donors. PCR employed 60 Vbeta and 13 Jbeta primers. Produced via immunoSEQ multiplex PCR; TCRdb's table is partial and in-frame only. Of fewer than 200,000 clones in the sample, roughly 89% are singletons; the top ten hold over 0.8%. Source material: PBMCs. These receptors all come from a young woman in good health and CMV-seronegative.

This rearrangement joins TRBV7-2 to TRBJ2-7, with TRBD1 matching over 9 bases. The CDR3 is 14 residues long. In germline, CDR1 is SGHTA, CDR2 FQGNSA. With V trimmed by 5 bases and J by 3 bases, 5 bases remained unmatched. The CDR3 nucleotides read TGTGCCAGCAGCCCCCTGACAGGGGGCTACGAGCAGTACTTC. Translating gives CASSPLTGGYEQYF.

The V and J genes are TRBV7-3 and TRBJ2-6; a weak D match, TRBD2 (5 bases). V was trimmed by 2 bases and J by 4 bases, leaving 9 bases between them. Germline CDR1 and CDR2: SGHTA and FQGTGA. This CDR3 has 15 residues. The CDR3 is CASSLDGVGANVLTF. CDR3 coding DNA: TGTGCCAGCAGCTTAGACGGGGTCGGGGCCAACGTCCTGACTTTC.

Points on this clone: The junction does not match germline at one end; this may be a read error. The chain has TRBV7-9 and TRBJ1-1, with D possibly matching TRBD1 (5 bases). The length of the CDR3 is 12 residues. CDR1 and CDR2 from the germline V gene are SEHNR and FQNEAQ (reference sequence). CDR3: CSSTWGGTEAFF. The CDR3 region has the DNA TGTTCCAGCACCTGGGGGGGGACTGAAGCTTTCTTT.

The chain recombines TRBV14 with TRBJ1-1; 7 bases map to TRBD1. V was clipped by 4 bases and J by 0 bases; unmatched bases: 11. Germline CDR1 and CDR2: SGHDN and FVKESK. The CDR3 length is 17 residues. CDR3: CASSLRQGQEVNTEAFF. CDR3 DNA: TGTGCCAGCAGCCTCAGACAGGGTCAAGAGGTGAACACTGAAGCTTTCTTT.

This chain connects TRBV25-1 to TRBJ2-3; the D is unclear. CDR1 MGHDK and CDR2 SYGVNS come from the germline V gene. V lost 3 bases to trimming and J lost 0 bases, with 13 bases between them. The CDR3 spans 16 residues. This CDR3 is CASSDPSSPSTDTQYF. DNA of the CDR3: TGTGCCAGCAGTGACCCTAGTTCCCCAAGCACAGATACGCAGTATTTT.

The chain employs TRBV4-1 and TRBJ2-1, with a possible D match to TRBD1 (6 bases). Germline lookup yields CDR1 MGHRA and CDR2 YSYEKL. V was shortened by 3 bases and J by 0 bases, with 15 bases between the two germline ends. This CDR3 is built from 17 residues. The CDR3 DNA follows: TGCGCCAGCAGCCATTGGGGGACACTTTTCTCCTACAATGAGCAGTTCTTC. As protein: CASSHWGTLFSYNEQFF.

This clone is a singleton in its sample. This chain uses TRBV18 with TRBJ2-2; 7 bases match TRBD1. The DNA end lines up better with TRBJ1-3; the J call may be wrong. The V gene's germline CDR1 is KGHSH and CDR2 LQKENI. This CDR3 comprises 19 residues. This CDR3 is CASSPLGQDRRASGNTIYF. The CDR3, as DNA: TGTGCCAGCTCACCATTAGGGCAGGACAGGCGCGCCTCTGGAAACACCATATATTTT.

The chain is built from TRBV5-4 and TRBJ2-1, with 14 bases identical to TRBD2. CDR3 length equals 15 residues. From germline, CDR1 is SGHNT and CDR2 YYREEE (reference sequence). V trimming: 3 bases; J trimming: 12 bases; junction bases outside the gene matches: 8. The CDR3 protein is CASSSRLAGGGLQFF. CDR3 DNA: TGTGCCAGCAGCTCACGACTAGCGGGAGGGGGGTTGCAGTTCTTC.

The table lists this clone with a few counts. The chain links TRBV27 to TRBJ2-2; 9 positions agree with TRBD2. Trimming at V came to 5 bases and at J to 6 bases, leaving 25 bases not matched to a gene. Germline CDR1 is MNHEY and CDR2 is SMNVEV (reference sequence). This CDR3 is 21 amino acids long. The chain's CDR3 is CASSPPLAAGGLGVSPGELFF. CDR3 DNA sequence: TGTGCCAGCAGTCCCCCCTTGGCGGCGGGGGGGCTAGGGGTGTCTCCCGGGGAGCTGTTTTTT.

This clone was observed a handful of times. The genes are TRBV6-5 and TRBJ1-2, with D maybe TRBD1 (5 bases). Germline CDR1 and CDR2: MNHEY and SVGAGI. The germline V and J ends were trimmed by 2 bases and 6 bases, with 13 bases remaining between them. This CDR3 is built from 14 residues. The CDR3 DNA is TGTGCCAGCAGTTACGACCAGGGTTTGAATGGCTACACCTTC. It encodes CASSYDQGLNGYTF.

The chain uses TRBV5-1 and TRBJ2-3; 7 bases line up with TRBD1. J gave up 1 base and V 4 bases, and 12 bases lay outside the gene matches. The germline V gene has CDR1 SGHRS and CDR2 YFSETQ. The CDR3 runs 17 residues. For the CDR3, the DNA is TGCGCCAGCAGCCAAACGTTACAGGGGAGTGGCACAGATACGCAGTATTTT. Protein: CASSQTLQGSGTDTQYF.

V usage is TRBV7-2 and J usage is TRBJ2-1; D might be TRBD1 (5 bases). Germline values: CDR1 SGHTA, CDR2 FQGNSA. The length of the CDR3 is 13 residues. With 5 bases removed from V and 4 bases from J, the gap between germline ends came to 9 bases. CDR3 DNA sequence: TGTGCCAGCAGCGCCACAGGTTACAATGAGCAGTTCTTC. As protein: CASSATGYNEQFF.

This clone was counted once. The chain carries TRBV28 and TRBJ2-5; no firm D call. The J call may be in error: the DNA end matches TRBJ2-7 better. The CDR3 has 15 amino acids. Germline V gene data show CDR1 as MDHEN and CDR2 as SYDVKM. The CDR3 DNA follows: TGTGCCAGCAGCCCTGTTGCGGTGGCCTCCTACGAGCAGTACTTC. Translating it yields CASSPVAVASYEQYF.

This clone was picked up one time. The chain carries TRBV28 and TRBJ2-7, with D perhaps TRBD1 (6 bases). Trimming took off 7 bases at V and 3 bases at J, with 13 bases between the two ends. Germline CDR1 MDHEN, CDR2 SYDVKM. The CDR3 totals 13 residues. CDR3 nucleotides: TGTGCCAGCACCCCTGGGGGCCACTACGAGCAGTACTTC. It encodes CASTPGGHYEQYF.

The chain combines TRBV19 with TRBJ1-2, with D perhaps matching TRBD1 (5 bases). Deletions cut 6 bases from V and 2 bases from J, with 10 bases between. The CDR3 has 13 amino acids. CDR1 and CDR2 (germline): LNHDA, SQIVND (reference sequence). The CDR3 loop reads CASSDSLNYGYTF. The CDR3 nucleotides are TGTGCCAGTAGCGACAGTCTAAACTATGGCTACACCTTC.

The chain recombines TRBV5-1 with TRBJ1-4; D may be TRBD1 (6 bases). Deletions cut 4 bases from V and 0 bases from J, with 13 bases between. There are 16 residues in the CDR3. Germline V CDR1 and CDR2: SGHRS, YFSETQ. The CDR3 is CASSPGQTATNEKLFF. The CDR3 coding sequence is TGCGCCAGCAGCCCGGGACAAACGGCAACTAATGAAAAACTGTTTTTT.

The chain joins TRBV4-3 to TRBJ2-7; 9 bases fit TRBD2. Germline V gene data show CDR1 as LGHNA and CDR2 as YSLEER. The junction had 5 bases not matched to a gene; V was cut back by 0 bases and J by 5 bases. The CDR3 is 15 residues long. As DNA, the CDR3 is TGCGCCAGCAGCCAAGATATAGCGGGGGCCCACGAGCAGTACTTC. Its protein product is CASSQDIAGAHEQYF.

The DNA for the CDR3 is TGTGCCAGCTCTACAAAAATAAGCGCCACCGGGGAGCTGTTTTTT. Translation: CASSTKISATGELFF. The J gene is TRBJ2-2, the V gene TRBV18; D remains unclear. Trimming took 6 bases from V and 4 from J, leaving 15 bases between them. The CDR3 runs to 15 residues. Germline CDR1 KGHSH, CDR2 LQKENI.

This clone was seen more than once but under ten times. This chain joins TRBV19 and TRBJ1-2; D gene unclear. Trimming left V 8 bases short and J 4 bases short, with 17 bases between. The germline CDR1 and CDR2 sequences are LNHDA and SQIVND (reference sequence). The CDR3 is 14 residues long. This CDR3 is CASQNPGSPYGYTF. The CDR3 DNA is TGTGCCAGTCAAAATCCGGGGTCCCCCTATGGCTACACCTTC.

The gene calls are TRBV5-1 and TRBJ1-2; the match to TRBD1 covers 7 bases. Per germline, CDR1 SGHRS and CDR2 YFSETQ. Losses at the gene ends were 0 bases for V and 8 bases for J; bases not matched to a gene: 7. CDR3 length: 14 residues. The CDR3 spells CASSLVQGGDGYTF. CDR3 DNA: TGCGCCAGCAGCTTGGTGCAGGGGGGCGACGGCTACACCTTC.

The chain carries TRBV6-6 and TRBJ1-6, with D possibly being TRBD1 (6 bases). V was pared by 6 bases and J by 9 bases, with 15 bases between. This CDR3 contains 14 residues. Germline V gene lookup returns CDR1 MNHNY and CDR2 SVGAGI (reference sequence). The CDR3 spells CASSPTGSGSPLHF. Here the CDR3 DNA reads TGTGCCAGCAGCCCCACAGGGTCTGGTTCACCCCTCCACTTT.

V usage is TRBV19 and J usage is TRBJ2-7, with 13 bases lining up with TRBD2. The J segment lost 5 bases and the V segment lost 6 bases, leaving 7 bases of the junction unmatched. The CDR3 loop spans 15 amino acids. Germline CDR1 reads LNHDA; CDR2 reads SQIVND (reference sequence). This CDR3 is CASRTALAGGDEQYF. CDR3 nucleotides: TGTGCCAGTAGAACTGCACTAGCGGGAGGGGACGAGCAGTACTTC.

For the CDR3, the DNA is TGTGCCAGCAGCCCGAGGCCCGACTATGAGCAGTTCTTC. Protein: CASSPRPDYEQFF. The V and J genes are TRBV2 and TRBJ2-1, with unresolved D. CDR3 size: 13 residues. The V end lost 6 bases, the J end lost 8 bases, and 14 bases lay between the germline ends. The V gene's germline CDR1 is SNHLY and CDR2 FYNNEI. The full variable domain, in which reference TRBV2 and TRBJ2-1 provide the parts outside the CDR3, is EPEVTQTPSHQVTQMGQEVILRCVPISNHLYFYWYRQILGQKVEFLVSFYNNEISEKSEIFDDQFSVERPDGSNFTLKIRSTKLEDSAMYFCASSPRPDYEQFFGPGTRLTVL.

The gene calls are TRBV10-1 and TRBJ2-7; 7 bases agree with TRBD1. Losses at the gene ends were 0 bases for V and 0 bases for J; bases not matched to a gene: 2. The CDR3 is made up of 15 amino acids. Looked up from germline, CDR1 is WNHNN and CDR2 is SYGVQD (reference sequence). CDR3 DNA: TGCGCCAGCAGTGAGTCGGCAGGGGGCTCCTACGAGCAGTACTTC. Protein sequence: CASSESAGGSYEQYF.

The chain carries TRBV7-2 and TRBJ1-6, with 11 bases aligning to TRBD1. The germline gives CDR1 SGHTA, CDR2 FQGNSA. J gave up 7 bases and V 4 bases, and 3 bases lay outside the gene matches. This CDR3 region has 15 residues. Here the CDR3 DNA reads TGTGCCAGCAGCTCCCGGACAGGGGGCAATTCACCCCTCCACTTT. Amino acids: CASSSRTGGNSPLHF.

The chain is built from TRBV5-4 and TRBJ1-6; no reliable D call. The CDR3 has 15 residues. V shed 0 bases and J shed 0 bases, with 4 bases lying between them. The germline V gene encodes CDR1 SGHNT and CDR2 YYREEE (reference sequence). This CDR3 reads CASSLGSSYNSPLHF. The CDR3 DNA reads TGTGCCAGCAGCTTGGGTAGCTCCTATAATTCACCCCTCCACTTT.

This chain joins TRBV6-5 and TRBJ1-3, with D maybe TRBD1 (5 bases). Trimming took 6 bases from V and 0 from J, leaving 12 bases between them. Germline CDR1 is MNHEY and CDR2 is SVGAGI. There are 15 residues in the CDR3. The CDR3: CASRRTQSSGNTIYF. Here the CDR3 DNA reads TGTGCCAGCAGACGGACACAGAGCTCTGGAAACACCATATATTTT.

In this sample, this clone turned up a few times. This chain uses TRBV5-6 with TRBJ1-5; D not certain. V gave up 0 bases and J gave up 5 bases, with 9 bases separating them. This CDR3 is built from 14 residues. Germline assignment: CDR1 SGHDT and CDR2 YYEEEE. Here the CDR3 DNA reads TGTGCCAGCAGCTTGGGGCAGGTTTATCAGCCCCAGCATTTT. This gives the protein CASSLGQVYQPQHF.

This chain joins TRBV7-3 and TRBJ2-1; TRBD2 might be the D (5 bases). Trimming pared 6 bases from V and 4 bases from J, leaving 10 bases between. The CDR3 sequence is 13 residues long. Germline CDR1 is SGHTA and CDR2 is FQGTGA. DNA for the CDR3: TGTGCCAGCAGTTTGGACTCATACAATGAGCAGTTCTTC. Protein product: CASSLDSYNEQFF.

The chain uses TRBV21-1 and TRBJ1-1; the table calls TRBD1, which could not be checked here. TRBV21-1 is classified as a pseudogene. CDR3 length equals 19 residues. CDR3 coding DNA: TGTGCCAGCAGCACTGGGGAAAGGACAGGGGAGTTTGAAAACACTGAAGCTTTCTTT. This codes for CASSTGERTGEFENTEAFF.

J is TRBJ1-5 and V is TRBV6-6, with 9 bases that match TRBD1. CDR3 length: 15 residues. V shed 10 bases and J 1 base; nucleotides not matched to a gene: 8. Germline CDR1 reads MNHNY; CDR2 reads SVGAGI (reference sequence). CDR3 nucleotide sequence: TGTGCCATCCTCCGGGACAGGGAAAGCAATCAGCCCCAGCATTTT. Translation: CAILRDRESNQPQHF.

The chain uses TRBV5-1 and TRBJ1-2; 7 positions agree with TRBD1. The junction had 7 bases not matched to a gene; V was cut back by 0 bases and J by 5 bases. The CDR3 loop spans 15 amino acids. CDR1 is SGHRS and CDR2 is YFSETQ in the germline V gene. The CDR3 sequence: CASSLVGQEVYGYTF. DNA for the CDR3: TGCGCCAGCAGCTTGGTTGGACAGGAGGTATATGGCTACACCTTC.